This is a list of T cell receptor beta chains from one sample in a study of cytomegalovirus exposure and HLA in healthy donors. Some clones are missing from TCRdb's copy, which holds only in-frame ones; the method was immunoSEQ multiplex PCR. The table records 85,000 to 130,000 clones, around 70% of them present only once. The sequenced sample consisted of PBMCs. The origin of the receptors is a boy aged 5-17 years in good health and CMV-seronegative. Each CDR3 is given with its conserved first and last residue. D genes are given only for firm matches. Clone size, where shown, is once, few, many, or a class for clones that have expanded.

j_call: TRBJ2-1
d_call: TRBD2
clone_size: .
v_call: TRBV19
cdr3_aa: CASSTHLGSGRGDEQFF
cdr3_nt: TGTGCCAGTAGTACCCACCTTGGTAGCGGGAGGGGGGATGAGCAGTTCTTC

j_call: TRBJ1-1
d_call: TRBD1
clone_size: once
v_call: TRBV6-1
cdr3_aa: CASSEVGQGITEAFF
cdr3_nt: TGTGCCAGCAGTGAGGTGGGACAGGGCATCACTGAAGCTTTCTTT

j_call: TRBJ2-5
d_call: .
clone_size: .
v_call: TRBV28
cdr3_aa: CASSFSGQKEETQYF
cdr3_nt: TGTGCCAGCAGTTTTTCAGGACAGAAAGAAGAGACCCAGTACTTC

j_call: TRBJ1-5
d_call: .
clone_size: .
v_call: TRBV19
cdr3_aa: CASSIQRVTGNQPQHF
cdr3_nt: TGTGCCAGTAGTATCCAGAGGGTAACGGGCAATCAGCCCCAGCATTTT

j_call: TRBJ2-1
d_call: TRBD2
clone_size: .
v_call: TRBV30
cdr3_aa: CAWSVQTSASSYNEQFF
cdr3_nt: TGTGCCTGGAGTGTACAAACTAGCGCAAGCTCCTACAATGAGCAGTTCTTC

j_call: TRBJ1-6
d_call: .
clone_size: .
v_call: TRBV6-5
cdr3_aa: CASRPPQRRNSPLHF
cdr3_nt: TGTGCCAGCAGGCCCCCCCAGAGGCGTAATTCACCCCTCCACTTT

j_call: TRBJ2-2
d_call: TRBD2
clone_size: .
v_call: TRBV2
cdr3_aa: CASSDPGLAGVGTGELFF
cdr3_nt: TGTGCCAGCAGTGACCCGGGACTAGCGGGAGTAGGGACCGGGGAGCTGTTTTTT

j_call: TRBJ1-1
d_call: TRBD1
clone_size: few
v_call: TRBV7-9
cdr3_aa: CASSPIGQGAIGTEAFF
cdr3_nt: TGTGCCAGCAGCCCCATCGGGCAGGGGGCGATTGGCACTGAAGCTTTCTTT

j_call: TRBJ2-1
d_call: .
clone_size: .
v_call: TRBV7-2
cdr3_aa: CASSLDGSVYNEQFF
cdr3_nt: TGTGCCAGCAGCTTAGATGGTAGCGTTTACAATGAGCAGTTCTTC

j_call: TRBJ2-2
d_call: TRBD2
clone_size: .
v_call: TRBV5-1
cdr3_aa: CASSWSGGTAGELFF
cdr3_nt: TGCGCCAGCAGCTGGAGCGGGGGTACCGCCGGGGAGCTGTTTTTT

j_call: TRBJ2-1
d_call: TRBD2
clone_size: .
v_call: TRBV30
cdr3_aa: CAWSVPGEGGNEQFF
cdr3_nt: TGTGCCTGGAGTGTACCGGGGGAGGGAGGGAATGAGCAGTTCTTC

j_call: TRBJ1-6
d_call: .
clone_size: .
v_call: TRBV9
cdr3_aa: CASSVGGQRNSPLHF
cdr3_nt: TGTGCCAGCAGCGTAGGGGGGCAGCGGAATTCACCCCTCCACTTT

j_call: TRBJ1-1
d_call: .
clone_size: .
v_call: TRBV7-2
cdr3_aa: CASSSVAGVTEAFF
cdr3_nt: TGTGCCAGCAGTTCTGTGGCGGGGGTCACTGAAGCTTTCTTT

j_call: TRBJ2-2
d_call: .
clone_size: once
v_call: TRBV7-3
cdr3_aa: CASGRQVGTGELFF
cdr3_nt: TGTGCCAGCGGCCGGCAGGTGGGCACCGGGGAGCTGTTTTTT

j_call: TRBJ2-7
d_call: TRBD2
clone_size: .
v_call: TRBV28
cdr3_aa: CASSIILPGLAGREQYF
cdr3_nt: TGTGCCAGCAGTATAATACTGCCGGGGCTAGCGGGAAGGGAGCAGTACTTC

j_call: TRBJ1-1
d_call: .
clone_size: .
v_call: TRBV11-3
cdr3_aa: CASSPQGTEAFF
cdr3_nt: TGTGCCAGCAGCCCACAGGGCACTGAAGCTTTCTTT

j_call: TRBJ2-5
d_call: TRBD2
clone_size: .
v_call: TRBV30
cdr3_aa: CAWSTGTRVQETQYF
cdr3_nt: TGTGCCTGGAGTACCGGGACTAGGGTACAAGAGACCCAGTACTTC

j_call: TRBJ2-2
d_call: .
clone_size: .
v_call: TRBV18
cdr3_aa: CASLRAGNTGELFF
cdr3_nt: TGTGCCAGCTTGAGGGCAGGGAACACCGGGGAGCTGTTTTTT

j_call: TRBJ2-7
d_call: .
clone_size: few
v_call: TRBV5-6
cdr3_aa: CASERQGTSYEQYF
cdr3_nt: TGTGCCAGTGAACGCCAGGGAACATCCTACGAGCAGTACTTC

j_call: TRBJ1-2
d_call: TRBD1
clone_size: few
v_call: TRBV28
cdr3_aa: CASSLAQTGHGYTF
cdr3_nt: TGTGCCAGCAGTTTAGCCCAGACAGGGCACGGCTACACCTTC

j_call: TRBJ2-2
d_call: .
clone_size: .
v_call: TRBV28
cdr3_aa: CASSNGGYTGELFF
cdr3_nt: TGTGCCAGCAGCAACGGGGGATACACCGGGGAGCTGTTTTTT

j_call: TRBJ1-5
d_call: .
clone_size: .
v_call: TRBV15
cdr3_aa: CATSRDKEKQPQHF
cdr3_nt: TGTGCCACCAGCAGAGATAAGGAGAAACAGCCCCAGCATTTT

j_call: TRBJ2-1
d_call: .
clone_size: .
v_call: TRBV10-2
cdr3_aa: CASSQYNEQFF
cdr3_nt: TGCGCCAGCAGCCAATACAATGAGCAGTTCTTC

j_call: TRBJ2-5
d_call: .
clone_size: once
v_call: TRBV9
cdr3_aa: CASTASGGIRETQYF
cdr3_nt: TGTGCCAGCACCGCTTCGGGCGGGATAAGAGAGACCCAGTACTTC

j_call: TRBJ2-7
d_call: .
clone_size: .
v_call: TRBV5-4
cdr3_aa: CASSLERVGEQYF
cdr3_nt: TGTGCCAGCAGCTTGGAGAGGGTGGGAGAGCAGTACTTC

j_call: TRBJ1-2
d_call: TRBD1
clone_size: .
v_call: TRBV5-1
cdr3_aa: CASSLYQGTGSLYTF
cdr3_nt: TGCGCCAGCAGCTTGTACCAAGGGACAGGGTCCCTCTACACCTTC

j_call: TRBJ2-7
d_call: TRBD1
clone_size: .
v_call: TRBV9
cdr3_aa: CASSVEGQGAYEQYF
cdr3_nt: TGTGCCAGCAGCGTAGAGGGACAGGGGGCTTACGAGCAGTACTTC

j_call: TRBJ2-5
d_call: .
clone_size: .
v_call: TRBV7-2
cdr3_aa: CASSPRWQETQYF
cdr3_nt: TGTGCCAGCAGCCCCCGGTGGCAAGAGACCCAGTACTTC

j_call: TRBJ1-3
d_call: .
clone_size: .
v_call: TRBV9
cdr3_aa: CASTNGGAQGNTIYF
cdr3_nt: TGTGCCAGCACCAACGGGGGGGCGCAAGGAAACACCATATATTTT

j_call: TRBJ2-1
d_call: TRBD2
clone_size: .
v_call: TRBV25-1
cdr3_aa: CASSEAGRGVNEQFF
cdr3_nt: TGTGCCAGCAGTGAGGCGGGACGGGGGGTCAATGAGCAGTTCTTC

j_call: TRBJ1-4
d_call: TRBD1
clone_size: .
v_call: TRBV5-4
cdr3_aa: CASSRDRDEKLFF
cdr3_nt: TGTGCCAGCAGCCGGGACAGGGATGAAAAACTGTTTTTT

j_call: TRBJ2-3
d_call: .
clone_size: few
v_call: TRBV10-3
cdr3_aa: CAISLNLVADTQYF
cdr3_nt: TGTGCCATCAGCTTGAATCTAGTTGCAGATACGCAGTATTTT

j_call: TRBJ1-1
d_call: TRBD1
clone_size: .
v_call: TRBV2
cdr3_aa: CASGQGGTEAFF
cdr3_nt: TGTGCCAGCGGGCAGGGGGGCACTGAAGCTTTCTTT

j_call: TRBJ2-5
d_call: .
clone_size: .
v_call: TRBV6-5
cdr3_aa: CASRQQKGETQYF
cdr3_nt: TGTGCCAGCCGCCAACAAAAGGGGGAGACCCAGTACTTC

j_call: TRBJ2-1
d_call: .
clone_size: .
v_call: TRBV28
cdr3_aa: CASETPLNEQFF
cdr3_nt: TGTGCCTCGGAGACGCCCTTGAATGAGCAGTTCTTC

j_call: TRBJ2-3
d_call: .
clone_size: .
v_call: TRBV10-3
cdr3_aa: CAISEYLRDTQYF
cdr3_nt: TGTGCCATCAGTGAATATCTCAGGGATACGCAGTATTTT

j_call: TRBJ1-2
d_call: TRBD1
clone_size: few
v_call: TRBV30
cdr3_aa: CAWSSWDRVFDGYTF
cdr3_nt: TGTGCCTGGAGTTCCTGGGACAGGGTTTTCGATGGCTACACCTTC

j_call: TRBJ1-2
d_call: TRBD1
clone_size: .
v_call: TRBV19
cdr3_aa: CASSYNRGSGYTF
cdr3_nt: TGTGCCAGTAGTTATAACAGGGGGAGCGGCTACACCTTC

j_call: TRBJ2-2
d_call: .
clone_size: .
v_call: TRBV30
cdr3_aa: CAWSANGELFF
cdr3_nt: TGTGCCTGGAGTGCAAATGGGGAGCTGTTTTTT

j_call: TRBJ2-7
d_call: TRBD2
clone_size: .
v_call: TRBV5-1
cdr3_aa: CASSGLAGARGEQYF
cdr3_nt: TGCGCCAGCAGCGGACTAGCGGGAGCAAGGGGCGAGCAGTACTTC

j_call: TRBJ1-3
d_call: TRBD1
clone_size: .
v_call: TRBV28
cdr3_aa: CASSSQQGGMRNTIYF
cdr3_nt: TGTGCCAGCAGTTCCCAACAGGGGGGAATGCGAAACACCATATATTTT

j_call: TRBJ2-5
d_call: .
clone_size: once
v_call: TRBV7-9
cdr3_aa: CASSHKETQYF
cdr3_nt: TGTGCCAGCAGCCACAAAGAGACCCAGTACTTC

j_call: TRBJ2-7
d_call: TRBD2
clone_size: .
v_call: TRBV4-1
cdr3_aa: CATGRGTSRSYEQYF
cdr3_nt: TGCGCCACCGGACGTGGGACTAGCCGTTCCTACGAGCAGTACTTC

j_call: TRBJ1-5
d_call: .
clone_size: .
v_call: TRBV5-1
cdr3_aa: CASSLGGGGSNQPQHF
cdr3_nt: TGCGCCAGCAGCTTGGGTGGGGGCGGATCCAATCAGCCCCAGCATTTT

j_call: TRBJ2-2
d_call: TRBD1
clone_size: .
v_call: TRBV19
cdr3_aa: CASRTEDRGTGELFF
cdr3_nt: TGTGCCAGTAGGACGGAGGACAGGGGTACCGGGGAGCTGTTTTTT

j_call: TRBJ2-5
d_call: .
clone_size: .
v_call: TRBV4-1
cdr3_aa: CASSPVFSFQETQYF
cdr3_nt: TGCGCCAGCAGCCCAGTATTTTCCTTCCAAGAGACCCAGTACTTC

j_call: TRBJ2-2
d_call: .
clone_size: .
v_call: TRBV11-2
cdr3_aa: CASTAGAPPGTGELFF
cdr3_nt: TGTGCCAGCACGGCAGGGGCTCCCCCAGGGACCGGGGAGCTGTTTTTT

j_call: TRBJ2-3
d_call: TRBD2
clone_size: .
v_call: TRBV13
cdr3_aa: CASSSSPGLVADTQYF
cdr3_nt: TGTGCCAGCAGCTCGTCACCGGGACTAGTGGCAGATACGCAGTATTTT